Below are 3 T cell receptor beta chains sequenced from a single sample in a study of T cell changes during pregnancy in multiple sclerosis. Clones were read by immunoSEQ multiplex PCR, and TCRdb kept only the in-frame ones, dropping some. This sample has tens of thousands of clones, with 80% to 95% found just once. The source material was peripheral blood, sampled in the first trimester of pregnancy. Source of these receptors: a female donor with multiple sclerosis, enrolled in a pregnancy study.

The rearrangement joins TRBV7-2 to TRBJ1-1, with TRBD1 identical over 7 bases. Unmatched junction bases numbered 8, after V lost 5 bases and J lost 8 bases. This CDR3 contains 13 residues. Germline assignment: CDR1 SGHTA and CDR2 FQGNSA. CDR3 residues: CASSLRTGREAFF. CDR3 bases: TGTGCCAGCAGCCTACGGACAGGACGAGAAGCTTTCTTT.

The rearrangement joins TRBV6-1 to TRBJ1-5, with TRBD1 matching 8 bases. After removal of 5 bases from V and 7 bases from J, the junction contained 10 bases not matched to a gene. The germline CDR1 and CDR2 sequences are MNHNS and SASEGT. The CDR3 runs 15 residues. DNA of the CDR3: TGTGCCAGCAGTCACGATACAGGGGGAGGACAGCCCCAGCATTTT. Translated: CASSHDTGGGQPQHF.

The chain is built from TRBV11-2 and TRBJ2-7; D might be TRBD2 (6 bases). Germline lookup yields CDR1 SGHAT and CDR2 FQNNGV. Trimming stripped 4 bases from V and 3 bases from J, with 13 bases between. This CDR3 is built from 14 residues. CDR3 coding DNA: TGTGCCAGCAGCTCGACGGGGAGGTACTACGAGCAGTACTTC. Translating gives CASSSTGRYYEQYF.